These 32 T cell receptor beta chains were all obtained from the same sample, sequenced in a study of spatial heterogeneity in lung cancer. Study-level points and caveats: In tumors, expanded intratumoral alpha and beta TCR counts tracked mutation counts.

TCRdb reprocessed the 5' RACE reads via MiXCR and lists one record per CDR3 protein. Of approximately 23,000 distinct CDR3 sequences in the sample, around 5% were seen once. Time point indicated: sample taken at primary tumor resection. For these TCRs, the target antigens are not known. Sequences were derived from lung tumor tissue, sampled at surgery. Receptors originate from a male donor with early-stage non-small cell lung cancer.

The chain combines TRBV18 with TRBJ2-1; 8 bases line up with TRBD1. With 4 bases clipped from V and 6 bases from J, the junction kept 8 bases outside the gene matches. Looked up from germline, CDR1 is KGHSH and CDR2 is LQKENI. CDR3 length equals 15 residues. The CDR3 DNA sequence: TGTGCCAGCTCACACACGTTAGGGACAGGCAATGAGCAGTTCTTC. Translating it yields CASSHTLGTGNEQFF.

This clonotype was counted many times. The rearrangement joins TRBV7-3 to TRBJ2-2, with D possibly matching TRBD2 (7 bases). V was cut by 5 bases and J by 5 bases, with 18 bases left in between. The CDR3 runs 16 residues. Germline CDR1 SGHTA, CDR2 FQGTGA. CDR3 coding DNA: TGTGCCAGCAGCCCCCAGGGCCGGGGGGCTACCGGGGAGCTGTTTTTT. Translated, it gives CASSPQGRGATGELFF.

This clonotype was recorded many times. The V and J genes are TRBV11-2 and TRBJ1-1, with TRBD1 as a possible D gene (6 bases). The CDR3 loop spans 14 amino acids. V gave up 3 bases and J gave up 0 bases, with 8 bases separating them. The germline CDR1 and CDR2 sequences are SGHAT and FQNNGV. The CDR3 region is CASSFQGLNTEAFF. CDR3 nucleotide sequence: TGTGCCAGCAGCTTTCAGGGGCTGAACACTGAAGCTTTCTTT.

This clonotype was detected many times. This rearrangement joins TRBV18 to TRBJ1-2, with D tentatively TRBD1 (6 bases). Trimming took 5 bases from V and 3 from J, leaving 19 bases between them. Germline CDR1 reads KGHSH; CDR2 reads LQKENI. This CDR3 is 16 amino acids long. DNA for the CDR3: TGTGCCAGCTCATCTTACGTCAGGGGTCGCGACTATGGCTACACCTTC. It encodes CASSSYVRGRDYGYTF. Full variable domain (remainder filled in from reference TRBV18 and TRBJ1-2): NAGVMQNPRHLVRRRGQEARLRCSPMKGHSHVYWYRQLPEEGLKFMVYLQKENIIDESGMPKERFSAEFPKEGPSILRIQQVVRGDSAAYFCASSSYVRGRDYGYTFGSGTRLTVV.

The table lists this clonotype with many counts. The chain joins TRBV5-1 to TRBJ2-1; weak D call: TRBD2 (5 bases). This CDR3 region has 14 residues. V was pared by 5 bases and J by 5 bases, with 14 bases between. Germline CDR1 SGHRS, CDR2 YFSETQ. CDR3 in amino acids: CASRVAGANNEQFF. The CDR3 DNA is TGCGCCAGCAGGGTGGCGGGCGCAAACAATGAGCAGTTCTTC.

There are many counts of this clonotype. The J gene is TRBJ1-2, the V gene TRBV28; 10 positions match TRBD1. This CDR3 comprises 16 residues. The trim removed 4 bases at V and 8 bases at J, leaving 13 bases unmatched. The V gene's germline CDR1 is MDHEN and CDR2 SYDVKM. CDR3 residues: CASSSLTGGLLRGYTF. The CDR3 DNA reads TGTGCCAGCAGTTCCCTGACAGGGGGCCTGCTTAGGGGCTACACCTTC.

Ten or more counts support this clonotype. The chain carries TRBV5-5 and TRBJ2-2; no clear D gene. CDR1 and CDR2 from the germline V gene are SGHKS and YYEKEE (reference sequence). This CDR3 has 12 amino acids. The ends were cut back, 4 bases at V and 6 bases at J, with 7 bases in the middle. For the CDR3, the DNA is TGTGCCAGCAGCCCCCGGCCCGGGGAGCTGTTTTTT. Protein product: CASSPRPGELFF.

This clonotype was picked up a small number of times. V usage is TRBV6-6 and J usage is TRBJ2-5; D possibly matches TRBD1 or TRBD2 (5 bases each). CDR3 size: 14 residues. Trimming left V 6 bases short and J 5 bases short, with 16 bases between. CDR1 and CDR2 (germline): MNHNY, SVGAGI (reference sequence). CDR3 nucleotides: TGTGCCAGCAGACGAGGGACCACCGACGAGACCCAGTACTTC. It codes for CASRRGTTDETQYF.

This clonotype counts as medium-sized. This chain joins TRBV5-1 and TRBJ2-3, with D unresolved. CDR1 SGHRS and CDR2 YFSETQ come from the germline V gene. The CDR3 spans 14 residues. The ends were cut back, 4 bases at V and 0 bases at J, with 9 bases in the middle. The CDR3 bases are TGCGCCAGCAGCGGATCTACGAGCACAGATACGCAGTATTTT. Encoded protein: CASSGSTSTDTQYF.

This clonotype has a count of ten or more. J is TRBJ1-1 and V is TRBV11-2; D perhaps matches TRBD1 (5 bases). The germline V gene encodes CDR1 SGHAT and CDR2 FQNNGV. Trimming took 5 bases from V and 1 from J, leaving 8 bases between them. The CDR3 is 13 amino acids. CDR3 sequence: CASSAGQNTEAFF. CDR3 bases: TGTGCCAGCAGCGCCGGACAGAACACTGAAGCTTTCTTT.

The V and J genes are TRBV6-5 and TRBJ1-3; weak D call: TRBD1 (5 bases). Trimming took off 5 bases at V and 0 bases at J, with 11 bases between the two ends. The germline CDR1 and CDR2 sequences are MNHEY and SVGAGI. This CDR3 region has 15 residues. The CDR3 loop is CASSLTASSGNTIYF. The CDR3 DNA sequence: TGTGCCAGCAGTCTGACAGCTTCCTCTGGAAACACCATATATTTT.

This clonotype was observed many times. The V and J genes are TRBV20-1 and TRBJ1-1; weak D call: TRBD1 (5 bases). V lost 4 bases and J 1 base, leaving 10 bases between the germline ends. Germline CDR1 and CDR2: DFQATT and SNEGSKA (reference sequence). The CDR3 runs to 13 residues. CDR3 nucleotide sequence: TGCAGTGCTATGGGACTCTCGAACACTGAAGCTTTCTTT. It codes for CSAMGLSNTEAFF.

There are many counts of this clonotype. J is TRBJ1-1 and V is TRBV28, with no clear D. Germline values: CDR1 MDHEN, CDR2 SYDVKM. CDR3 size: 12 residues. The V gene lost 6 bases and the J gene lost 5 bases, with 10 bases spanning the gap. Here the CDR3 reads CASRLARTEAFF. DNA of the CDR3: TGTGCCAGCAGGCTGGCGAGAACTGAAGCTTTCTTT. The entire variable domain, with the rest obtained from reference TRBV28 and TRBJ1-1, is as follows: DVKVTQSSRYLVKRTGEKVFLECVQDMDHENMFWYRQDPGLGLRLIYFSYDVKMKEKGDIPEGYSVSREKKERFSLILESASTNQTSMYLCASRLARTEAFFGQGTRLTVV.

This clonotype came up a few times. This chain connects TRBV11-1 to TRBJ1-2, with D uncertain. The CDR3 runs to 13 residues. V was cut by 4 bases and J by 3 bases, with 9 bases left in between. Looked up from germline, CDR1 is SGHAT and CDR2 is FQDESV (reference sequence). The CDR3 DNA reads TGTGCCAGCAGCTCCGGTGACGACTATGGCTACACCTTC. This gives the protein CASSSGDDYGYTF.

The chain is built from TRBV5-1 and TRBJ2-7, with TRBD1 as a possible D gene (7 bases). CDR3 length: 17 amino acids. With 4 bases removed from V and 2 bases from J, the gap between germline ends came to 22 bases. CDR1 is SGHRS and CDR2 is YFSETQ in the germline V gene. The CDR3 reads CASSLQSRGTVTYEQYF. The CDR3 region has the DNA TGCGCCAGCAGCCTTCAATCCCGGGGGACAGTTACCTACGAGCAGTACTTC.

This clonotype was counted ten times or more. CDR3 nucleotide sequence: TGCAGTGCTAGGAGGGGTTCTGGGGCCAACGTCCTGACTTTC. Protein: CSARRGSGANVLTF. The V gene is TRBV20-1, the J gene TRBJ2-6; the D gene could be TRBD1 or TRBD2 (5 bases each). The V end was cut by 3 bases, the J end by 1 base, with 7 bases between. Looked up from germline, CDR1 is DFQATT and CDR2 is SNEGSKA (reference sequence). This CDR3 region has 14 residues.

In this sample, this clonotype turned up many times. The J gene is TRBJ2-7, the V gene TRBV7-8; D is unresolved. The CDR3 extends over 15 amino acids. The V gene's germline CDR1 is SGHVS and CDR2 FQNEAQ. V was cut by 5 bases and J by 1 base, with 15 bases left in between. The CDR3 DNA sequence: TGTGCCAGCAGCCCCCGTCGGACGGCTTCCTACGAGCAGTACTTC. This encodes CASSPRRTASYEQYF.

In its sample, this clonotype was seen many times. The conserved final phenylalanine or tryptophan is absent from the CDR3, which likely points to a read error. The DNA is omitted, as the CDR3 cannot be located on it reliably, and the CDR3 follows TCRdb's listing. This chain uses TRBV5-8 with TRBJ2-1; TRBD2 reflects the table's D call only, with no check against the DNA. In germline, CDR1 is SGHTS, CDR2 YDEGEE. The CDR3 spans 10 amino acids, including both terminal residues. The CDR3 region is CASSSKIRLG.

Turning to this clonotype: A much larger clone differs from this one at a single base, so this may be a read error. The chain uses TRBV7-9 and TRBJ2-1, with D unclear. Trimming left V 1 base short and J 6 bases short, with 7 bases between. The CDR3 has 13 residues. Germline values: CDR1 SEHNR, CDR2 FQNEAQ (reference sequence). CDR3 sequence: CASSLGVFNEQFF. Written as DNA, the CDR3 is TGTGCCAGCAGCTTAGGAGTCTTCAATGAGCAGTTCTTC.

This clonotype has at least ten counts. The rearrangement joins TRBV11-2 to TRBJ2-7, with D unresolved. The CDR3 is 14 amino acids. In germline, CDR1 is SGHAT, CDR2 FQNNGV. Trimming left V 7 bases short and J 7 bases short, with 20 bases between. CDR3 coding DNA: TGTGCCAGCACCTACGTTTTAGGGAAAAGAGAGCAGTACTTC. Its protein is CASTYVLGKREQYF. The entire variable domain, with the rest obtained from reference TRBV11-2 and TRBJ2-7, is as follows: EAGVAQSPRYKIIEKRQSVAFWCNPISGHATLYWYQQILGQGPKLLIQFQNNGVVDDSQLPKDRFSAERLKGVDSTLKIQPAKLEDSAVYLCASTYVLGKREQYFGPGTRLTVT.

The chain is built from TRBV5-1 and TRBJ1-6; possible D gene TRBD1, 5 bases. CDR3 length: 15 residues. V was pared by 2 bases and J by 7 bases, with 13 bases between. CDR1 is SGHRS and CDR2 is YFSETQ in the germline V gene. The CDR3 DNA is TGCGCCAGCAGCTTAGGGGTCGCAGAGAATTCACCCCTCCACTTT. This codes for CASSLGVAENSPLHF.

This clonotype was seen ten or more times. This chain uses TRBV9 with TRBJ1-2; tentatively, D is TRBD1 (6 bases). CDR1 and CDR2 from the germline V gene are SGDLS and YYNGEE. The CDR3 is 15 residues long. The germline V and J ends were trimmed by 4 bases and 4 bases, with 17 bases remaining between them. CDR3 sequence: CASSLGYRAVYGYTF. The CDR3 coding sequence is TGTGCCAGCAGCCTTGGTTACAGGGCAGTCTATGGCTACACCTTC.

Many counts were recorded for this clonotype. In DNA, the CDR3 is TGTGCCAGCCGTGTGAGGGGGCTGAACACTGAAGCTTTCTTT. The encoded protein is CASRVRGLNTEAFF. J is TRBJ1-1 and V is TRBV28, with 7 bases matching TRBD1. Germline V gives CDR1 MDHEN, CDR2 SYDVKM. J lost 0 bases, V lost 8 bases, and 6 bases had no gene match. The CDR3 has 14 amino acids.

This clonotype was seen many times. The CDR3, as DNA: TGTGCCAGCAGGCCCCCTAGGTCTGGCGGGGGGGCGAAAGAGACCCAGTACTTC. This encodes CASRPPRSGGGAKETQYF. This sequence joins TRBV27 and TRBJ2-5, with 9 bases fitting TRBD2. Germline-derived CDR1 and CDR2 are MNHEY and SMNVEV (reference sequence). After removal of 6 bases from V and 3 bases from J, the junction contained 17 bases not matched to a gene. CDR3 length equals 18 residues.

This clonotype has ten or more counts. V usage is TRBV12-3 or TRBV12-4 and J usage is TRBJ1-2; 10 bases line up with TRBD1. V was pared by 3 bases and J by 5 bases, with 3 bases of the junction left unmatched. The CDR3 consists of 14 residues. CDR3 loop: CASSFGDRGYGYTF. DNA of the CDR3: TGTGCCAGCAGTTTTGGGGACAGGGGATATGGCTACACCTTC.

This clonotype has a count of ten or more. This chain joins TRBV5-6 and TRBJ2-2; no firm D call. Trimming stripped 1 base from V and 2 bases from J, with 12 bases between. CDR3 length: 16 residues. The germline V gene encodes CDR1 SGHDT and CDR2 YYEEEE. In nucleotides, the CDR3 is TGTGCCAGCAGCTTGATGGCAACTTTTAACACCGGGGAGCTGTTTTTT. Its protein product is CASSLMATFNTGELFF. Together with reference TRBV5-6 and TRBJ2-2, the CDR3 gives the full variable domain: DAGVTQSPTHLIKTRGQQVTLRCSPKSGHDTVSWYQQALGQGPQFIFQYYEEEERQRGNFPDRFSGHQFPNYSSELNVNALLLGDSALYLCASSLMATFNTGELFFGEGSRLTVL.

This clonotype was found many times. CDR3 sequence: CASSGLAGYEQYF. Written as DNA, the CDR3 is TGTGCCAGCAGTGGACTAGCCGGTTACGAGCAGTACTTC. The gene calls are TRBV6-1 and TRBJ2-7; 7 nucleotides line up with TRBD2. The CDR3 is 13 amino acids. CDR1 MNHNS and CDR2 SASEGT come from the germline V gene. V lost 4 bases to trimming and J lost 4 bases; unmatched junction nucleotides: 4.

This clonotype was counted a few times. This sequence joins TRBV5-6 and TRBJ2-5; 11 nucleotides match TRBD2. J gave up 3 bases and V 2 bases, and 9 bases lay outside the gene matches. This CDR3 region has 17 residues. From germline, CDR1 is SGHDT and CDR2 YYEEEE. In DNA, the CDR3 is TGTGCCAGCAGCTTCCGACTAGCGGGGTGGGGCAAAGAGACCCAGTACTTC. Amino acids: CASSFRLAGWGKETQYF.

This clonotype was counted many times. This chain uses TRBV27 with TRBJ2-1; 8 bases are shared with TRBD1. The length of the CDR3 is 14 residues. V was pared by 9 bases and J by 4 bases, with 8 bases of the junction left unmatched. CDR1 and CDR2 (germline): MNHEY, SMNVEV (reference sequence). CDR3 sequence: CARLVGQGYNEQFF. The CDR3 DNA follows: TGTGCCAGACTGGTAGGACAGGGATACAATGAGCAGTTCTTC.

This clonotype was counted many times. This chain joins TRBV30 and TRBJ1-1; 8 bases fit TRBD1. CDR1 and CDR2 from the germline V gene are GTSNPN and SVGIG (reference sequence). This CDR3 region has 14 residues. V was pared by 1 base and J by 4 bases, with 5 bases of the junction left unmatched. The DNA of the CDR3 is TGTGCCTGGAGTGGGAACAGGGGGGTCACTGAAGCTTTCTTT. Translation gives CAWSGNRGVTEAFF.

This clonotype was seen many times. The DNA of the CDR3 is TGTGCCAGCAGCTTAGCCCTGCGCAACGAGCAGTACTTC. Translating gives CASSLALRNEQYF. The chain couples TRBV7-9 to TRBJ2-7; no firm D call. From germline, CDR1 is SEHNR and CDR2 FQNEAQ (reference sequence). The CDR3 is 13 amino acids. The V and J ends lost 0 bases and 5 bases respectively, with 8 bases between them.

This clonotype qualifies as medium-sized (0.01 to 0.1%). The rearrangement links TRBV7-2 to TRBJ2-7; D is uncertain. The V gene lost 3 bases and the J gene lost 5 bases, with 23 bases spanning the gap. The V gene's germline CDR1 is SGHTA and CDR2 FQGNSA. This CDR3 has 17 amino acids. In DNA, the CDR3 is TGTGCCAGCAGCTTGGTCAACCTACGTCTACAGCACCACGAGCAGTACTTC. Amino acids: CASSLVNLRLQHHEQYF.